Listed below are T cell receptor beta chains from one sample, sequenced in a study of blood T cell repertoires in COVID-19. Libraries were prepared by immunoSEQ multiplex PCR; TCRdb keeps only in-frame clonotypes and omits some of them. The repertoire includes approximately 92,000 clones, around 72% of them detected once, and 20% to 25% sits in the top ten. Input material: peripheral blood. The source of these receptors is a woman aged 55-70 years in a cohort sampled during active or convalescent COVID-19. Each CDR3 is given with its conserved first and last residue. The D gene is left open where the match is weak. A clone size is listed for some rows: how often the clone was seen (once, few, many), or a class if it is expanded.

clone size	D gene	V gene	J gene	CDR3 DNA	CDR3 protein
-	TRBD2	TRBV7-2	TRBJ2-1	TGTGCCAGCAGCTCCGGGACTAGCGGGACCAATGAGCAGTTCTTC	CASSSGTSGTNEQFF
-	-	TRBV9	TRBJ2-7	TGTGCCAGCAGCGTAGGAGTCTCCTACGAGCAGTACTTC	CASSVGVSYEQYF
-	-	TRBV7-4	TRBJ1-1	TGTGCCAGCAGCTCACCTGAACAGGAGAACACTGAAGCTTTCTTT	CASSSPEQENTEAFF
once	TRBD1	TRBV4-2	TRBJ2-7	TGTGCCAGCAGCCCCACCAGAGGACAGGCACATACCTACGAGCAGTACTTC	CASSPTRGQAHTYEQYF
-	-	TRBV7-8	TRBJ2-1	TGTGCCAGCAGCTGGAGACAGTACAATGAGCAGTTCTTC	CASSWRQYNEQFF
once	-	TRBV7-3	TRBJ2-2	TGTGCCAGCAGCTTTCAACAGGGAGCCGGGGAGCTGTTTTTT	CASSFQQGAGELFF
-	TRBD2	TRBV7-6	TRBJ2-7	TGTGCCAGCAGCTTGGTGGGACTAGCGGGGGGGCATTACGAGCAGTACTTC	CASSLVGLAGGHYEQYF
-	-	TRBV6-6	TRBJ1-5	TGTGCCAGCAGTACAAACAGGGTTAGCAATCAGCCCCAGCATTTT	CASSTNRVSNQPQHF
-	TRBD1	TRBV19	TRBJ2-1	TGTGCCAGTAGTATAAGGGACAGAGGGTCCAATGAGCAGTTCTTC	CASSIRDRGSNEQFF
once	-	TRBV6-6	TRBJ1-2	TGTGCCAGCGGCACTAATGTCAGGGAATATTATGGCTACACCTTC	CASGTNVREYYGYTF
-	TRBD1	TRBV10-3	TRBJ1-3	TGTGCCATCAGTCCGACAGGGGCTGGAAACACCATATATTTT	CAISPTGAGNTIYF
-	-	TRBV3-1/TRBV3-2	TRBJ2-2	TGTGCCAGCAGCCGCCGGGACACGAACACCGGGGAGCTGTTTTTT	CASSRRDTNTGELFF
-	-	TRBV18	TRBJ1-5	TGTGCCAGCTCATCCTTCCAACAGGTCAATCAGCCCCAGCATTTT	CASSSFQQVNQPQHF
-	TRBD1	TRBV11-2	TRBJ2-7	TGTGCCAGCAGCACGCAGGGACAGGGGAATTACGAGCAGTACTTC	CASSTQGQGNYEQYF
-	TRBD1	TRBV7-2	TRBJ2-3	TGTGCCAGCAGTACCGGGACAGGGTTCACAGATACGCAGTATTTT	CASSTGTGFTDTQYF
-	-	TRBV19	TRBJ1-2	TGTGCCAGTAGTATTGGACAGAAGGGAGGCTACACCTTC	CASSIGQKGGYTF
-	TRBD2	TRBV5-1	TRBJ2-7	TGCGCCAGCAGCCGGGCGGGGGGGCCTGGGTACGAGCAGTACTTC	CASSRAGGPGYEQYF
-	-	TRBV5-1	TRBJ2-7	TGCGCCAGCAGCTTGGCGGGGGGCGGCTCCTACGAGCAGTACTTC	CASSLAGGGSYEQYF
once	-	TRBV27	TRBJ2-7	TGTGCCAGCAGTTTAAGTCCACAGCCCTCCTACGAGCAGTACTTC	CASSLSPQPSYEQYF
-	TRBD1	TRBV6-2/TRBV6-3	TRBJ1-1	TGTGCCAGCAGTCCATTCCGGGACAGGGGTGAAGCTTTCTTT	CASSPFRDRGEAFF
-	TRBD1	TRBV7-3	TRBJ2-7	TGTGCCAGCAGCGCGACAGGGGGAGAATCCTACGAGCAGTACTTC	CASSATGGESYEQYF
many	TRBD1	TRBV5-5	TRBJ2-2	TGTGCCAGCAGCTTCTTACAGGGGACGAACACCGGGGAGCTGTTTTTT	CASSFLQGTNTGELFF
-	-	TRBV30	TRBJ2-7	TGTGCCTGGAGTGGGCAGGGGCGGGAGCAGTACTTC	CAWSGQGREQYF
-	-	TRBV28	TRBJ1-1	TGTGCCACCCTGTTCGCGGGACGAGGAAACACTGAAGCTTTCTTT	CATLFAGRGNTEAFF
-	-	TRBV7-3	TRBJ2-3	TGTGCCAGCAGCTTAACCGGGTCAGATACGCAGTATTTT	CASSLTGSDTQYF
-	-	TRBV28	TRBJ2-5	TGTGCCAGCAGTTCTCGGGAGACCCAGTACTTC	CASSSRETQYF
-	-	TRBV5-6	TRBJ2-1	TGTGCCAGCAGCAGGGAGACACGCAATGAGCAGTTCTTC	CASSRETRNEQFF
-	-	TRBV7-2	TRBJ1-4	TGTGCCAGCAGCTTAGGGGGCAGAGGTAATGAAAAACTGTTTTTT	CASSLGGRGNEKLFF